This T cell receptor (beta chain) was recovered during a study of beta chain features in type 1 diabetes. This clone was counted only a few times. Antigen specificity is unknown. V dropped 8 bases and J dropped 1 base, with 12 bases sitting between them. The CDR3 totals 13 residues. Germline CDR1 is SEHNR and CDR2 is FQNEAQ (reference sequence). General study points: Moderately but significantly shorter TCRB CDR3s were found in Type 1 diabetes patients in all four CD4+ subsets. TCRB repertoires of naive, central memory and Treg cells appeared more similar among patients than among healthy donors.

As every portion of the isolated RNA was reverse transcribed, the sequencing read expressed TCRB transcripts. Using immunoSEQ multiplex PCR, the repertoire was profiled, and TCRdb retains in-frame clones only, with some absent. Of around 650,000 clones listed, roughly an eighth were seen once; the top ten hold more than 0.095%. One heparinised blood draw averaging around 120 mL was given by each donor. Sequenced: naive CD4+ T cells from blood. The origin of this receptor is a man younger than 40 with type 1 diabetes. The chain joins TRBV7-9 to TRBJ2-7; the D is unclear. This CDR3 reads CASRPEASYEQYF. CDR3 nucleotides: TGTGCCAGCCGACCCGAGGCGTCCTACGAGCAGTACTTC.